The 8 T cell receptor beta chains below were found in one sample sequenced in a study of blood T cell repertoires in COVID-19. This table comes from immunoSEQ multiplex PCR, and its TCRdb copy is limited to in-frame clones, with some not included. This repertoire shows under 200,000 clones, about 88% found once; its top ten account for around 2.3%. Sequencing was done on a sample of peripheral blood. These receptors all stem from a man between 65 and 80 years old with active or convalescent COVID-19.

This clone has only one observation. This chain connects TRBV5-5 to TRBJ2-5, with 9 bases lining up with TRBD2. Per germline, CDR1 SGHKS and CDR2 YYEKEE (reference sequence). The CDR3 spans 16 residues. J was trimmed by 4 bases and V by 3 bases; bases with no gene match: 10. The CDR3 is CASSSEIGTSLETQYF. CDR3 bases: TGTGCCAGCAGCTCCGAAATCGGGACTAGCCTAGAGACCCAGTACTTC.

The chain is built from TRBV7-9 and TRBJ2-3; 8 bases align to TRBD1. The germline V gene has CDR1 SEHNR and CDR2 FQNEAQ (reference sequence). V lost 3 bases, J lost 3 bases, and 8 bases stayed unmatched. The CDR3 extends over 16 amino acids. The CDR3 DNA is TGTGCCAGCAGCTTTTATCAGGGGGCTGGAACAGATACGCAGTATTTT. This codes for CASSFYQGAGTDTQYF. Full variable domain (remainder filled in from reference TRBV7-9 and TRBJ2-3): DTGVSQNPRHKITKRGQNVTFRCDPISEHNRLYWYRQTLGQGPEFLTYFQNEAQLEKSRLLSDRFSAERPKGSFSTLEIQRTEQGDSAMYLCASSFYQGAGTDTQYFGPGTRLTVL.

V is TRBV7-8 and J is TRBJ1-4; TRBD1 matches 11 bases. CDR1 and CDR2 from the germline V gene are SGHVS and FQNEAQ. V shed 4 bases and J 7 bases; nucleotides not matched to a gene: 2. The CDR3 covers 14 residues. The CDR3 sequence: CASSSGQGAEKLFF. The CDR3 nucleotides read TGTGCCAGCAGCTCCGGACAGGGGGCTGAAAAACTGTTTTTT.

The V call is TRBV25-1, the J call TRBJ2-2, with 7 nucleotides matching TRBD1. The germline V gene has CDR1 MGHDK and CDR2 SYGVNS. V dropped 5 bases and J dropped 6; count of bases not matched to a gene: 15. This CDR3 has 17 residues. The CDR3 spells CASSTLGPGTEAGELFF. CDR3 in DNA: TGTGCCAGCAGTACTTTAGGTCCCGGGACAGAAGCCGGGGAGCTGTTTTTT.

This sequence joins TRBV4-3 and TRBJ2-1, with TRBD2 matching over 14 bases. Per the germline V gene, CDR1 is LGHNA and CDR2 is YSLEER. This CDR3 is 15 amino acids long. V dropped 4 bases and J dropped 4; count of bases not matched to a gene: 0. The CDR3 here is CASSRTSGGYNEQFF. CDR3 bases: TGCGCCAGCAGCCGGACTAGCGGGGGGTACAATGAGCAGTTCTTC.

The sample holds a few counts of this clone. The chain uses TRBV28 and TRBJ2-5, with D possibly TRBD1 on 5 matching bases. From germline, CDR1 is MDHEN and CDR2 SYDVKM. Trimming shortened V by 7 bases and J by 4 bases, and 10 bases separated the two germline ends. The CDR3 consists of 12 residues. This chain's CDR3 is CASTSGLETQYF. DNA of the CDR3: TGTGCCAGCACATCAGGGTTAGAGACCCAGTACTTC.

This clone was counted once. The rearrangement uses TRBV5-1 and TRBJ2-1; TRBD2 agrees at 10 bases. The CDR3 contains 14 residues. Germline V lookup: CDR1 SGHRS, CDR2 YFSETQ. V was pared by 2 bases and J by 7 bases, with 3 bases of the junction left unmatched. CDR3 sequence: CASSFLAGDNEQFF. The DNA for the CDR3 is TGCGCCAGCAGCTTCCTAGCGGGAGATAATGAGCAGTTCTTC. The full variable domain, with the rest looked up from reference TRBV5-1 and TRBJ2-1, is KAGVTQTPRYLIKTRGQQVTLSCSPISGHRSVSWYQQTPGQGLQFLFEYFSETQRNKGNFPGRFSGRQFSNSRSEMNVSTLELGDSALYLCASSFLAGDNEQFFGPGTRLTVL.

The chain uses TRBV19 and TRBJ1-5, with TRBD1 matching over 7 bases. The germline gives CDR1 LNHDA, CDR2 SQIVND (reference sequence). The trim removed 8 bases at V and 3 bases at J, leaving 7 bases unmatched. The CDR3 loop spans 14 amino acids. The CDR3 loop is CASSPGTVNQPQHF. The CDR3 coding sequence is TGTGCCAGTTCCCCGGGGACAGTCAATCAGCCCCAGCATTTT. The complete variable domain, with remaining parts taken from reference TRBV19 and TRBJ1-5, reads DGGITQSPKYLFRKEGQNVTLSCEQNLNHDAMYWYRQDPGQGLRLIYYSQIVNDFQKGDIAEGYSVSREKKESFPLTVTSAQKNPTAFYLCASSPGTVNQPQHFGDGTRLSIL.